The T cell receptor beta chain described here comes from a study of blood T cell repertoires in COVID-19. On the study more broadly: Specimens from acute and convalescent COVID-19 originated in the United States, Italy and Spain.

The germline CDR1 and CDR2 sequences are MNHEY and SVGAGI. The V end lost 11 bases, the J end lost 7 bases, and 12 bases lay between the germline ends. The CDR3 sequence is 12 residues long. Data came from immunoSEQ multiplex PCR; TCRdb stores just in-frame clones and leaves some out. In the table there are about 110,000 clones, approximately 88% of which are singletons. Material: peripheral blood. The chain has TRBV6-5 and TRBJ2-6, with D maybe TRBD2 (6 bases). This clonotype originated in a woman in her seventies with acute or convalescent COVID-19. CDR3 loop: CASTGAANVLTF. CDR3 DNA: TGTGCCTCTACGGGAGCCGCCAACGTCCTGACTTTC.